The next 4 T cell receptor beta chains were all read from a single sample in a study of type 1 and type 2 diabetes patients. Amplification started from genomic DNA. A primer set of 30 forward and 13 reverse primers amplified the CDR3. One entry per CDR3 protein, called by TCRdb with MiXCR from the multiplex PCR reads. The table has 250,000 to 300,000 distinct CDR3 sequences, around 47% seen once. The specimen was peripheral blood mononuclear cells (PBMCs). Receptors originate from a man between 18 and 35 years old with type 2 diabetes.

The chain recombines TRBV20-1 with TRBJ2-5; D is ambiguous. The ends were cut back, 6 bases at V and 2 bases at J, with 13 bases in the middle. Germline V gives CDR1 DFQATT, CDR2 SNEGSKA (reference sequence). The length of the CDR3 is 13 residues. DNA for the CDR3: TGCAGTGCCCCGGTCGCCCCACAAGAGACCCAGTACTTC. Protein: CSAPVAPQETQYF.

The chain couples TRBV12-3 or TRBV12-4 to TRBJ2-4, with D unclear. This CDR3 region has 12 residues. The germline V and J ends were trimmed by 7 bases and 1 base, with 5 bases remaining between them. CDR3 coding DNA: TGTGCCAGCACCGGGGCCAAAAACATTCAGTACTTC. It encodes CASTGAKNIQYF.

The genes are TRBV6-1 and TRBJ2-7; TRBD2 aligns across 12 bases. This CDR3 region has 17 residues. The germline gives CDR1 MNHNS, CDR2 SASEGT. V lost 5 bases, J lost 0 bases, and 8 bases stayed unmatched. The CDR3 DNA follows: TGTGCCAGCAGTTTTCTCGGACTAGCGGGGCCCTCCTACGAGCAGTACTTC. Its protein product is CASSFLGLAGPSYEQYF.

This chain connects TRBV7-2 to TRBJ2-5; D is undetermined. The CDR3 is made up of 18 amino acids. Germline V gene lookup returns CDR1 SGHTA and CDR2 FQGNSA. The germline V and J ends were trimmed by 1 base and 6 bases, with 24 bases remaining between them. CDR3 in DNA: TGTGCCAGCAGCTTAGAAATTCCCGCCCCAGGCTCTCCCAAGACCCAGTACTTC. This sequence encodes CASSLEIPAPGSPKTQYF.